This T cell receptor (beta chain) was documented in a study of T cell responses to AZD1222 COVID-19 vaccine. Overall study results and limits: Among vaccine-associated CD4 TCRs, coverage spanned spike, with dominance at 160-218 and 743-854. White British ancestry dominated among donors, who included more females, and clonal diversity was possibly underestimated.

Clones were read by immunoSEQ multiplex PCR, and TCRdb kept only the in-frame ones, dropping some. The sample gives about 140,000 clones, roughly 90% of which show up once; 3% to 3.5% is in the top ten. Concerning this clone: Its antigen is currently unknown.

Trimming cost V 5 bases and J 6 bases, with 9 bases left between them. The germline V gene encodes CDR1 SGHTS and CDR2 YDEGEE. The CDR3 extends over 12 amino acids. The sample in question was peripheral blood, obtained on day 0 of AZD1222 vaccination. The sequence derives from an adult in good health. This chain links TRBV5-8 with TRBJ2-1; weak D call: TRBD2 (6 bases). CDR3 sequence reads: CASRWRGNEQFF. The CDR3 coding sequence is TGTGCCAGCAGGTGGCGGGGCAATGAGCAGTTCTTC.